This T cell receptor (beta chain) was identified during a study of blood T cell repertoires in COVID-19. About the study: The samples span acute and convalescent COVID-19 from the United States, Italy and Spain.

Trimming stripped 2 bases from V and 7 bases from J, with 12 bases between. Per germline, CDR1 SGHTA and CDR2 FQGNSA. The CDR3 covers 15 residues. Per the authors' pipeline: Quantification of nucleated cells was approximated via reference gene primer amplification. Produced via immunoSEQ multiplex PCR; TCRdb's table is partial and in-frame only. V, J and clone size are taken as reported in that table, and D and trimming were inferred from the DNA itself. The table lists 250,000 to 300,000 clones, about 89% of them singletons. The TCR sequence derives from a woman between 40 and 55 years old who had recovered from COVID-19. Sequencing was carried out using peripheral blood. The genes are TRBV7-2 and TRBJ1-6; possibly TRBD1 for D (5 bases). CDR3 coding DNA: TGTGCCAGCAGCTTATTAGGGGCTGGCAATTCACCCCTCCACTTT. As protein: CASSLLGAGNSPLHF.